These T cell receptor beta chains were read from a single sample in a study of tumor and adjacent non-tumor tissue in lung cancer. Via MiXCR, TCRdb re-called the multiplex PCR reads, giving one row per CDR3 protein. The table records some 73,000 distinct CDR3 sequences, 80% to 90% of them present only once. The sequencing sample was made of distant non-tumor lung tissue. The receptors were sampled from a man between 60 and 75 years old with non-small cell lung cancer. Both conserved end residues are part of each CDR3. A D gene is named only where the DNA matches it firmly. Only part of the rows carry a size: once, few, many, or a class if the clone is expanded.

v_gene,abundance,len,d_gene,j_gene,CDR3aa,CDR3nt
TRBV12-3/TRBV12-4,NA,11,NA,TRBJ1-4,CASSFGRRLLF,TGTGCCAGCAGTTTTGGCAGGAGGCTGCTTTTT
TRBV6-5,NA,17,NA,TRBJ1-5,CASSYSLDLVKVWPLHF,TGTGCCAGCAGTTACTCCCTGGACCTCGTAAAAGTGTGGCCCCTGCATTTT
TRBV4-1,once,14,NA,TRBJ2-5,CASIPDSEGQTQYF,TGCGCCAGCATTCCCGACTCGGAGGGTCAGACCCAGTACTTC
TRBV20-1,NA,17,TRBD2,TRBJ2-7,CSARDCETSGGAVEQYF,TGCAGTGCTAGAGATTGCGAGACTAGCGGGGGGGCAGTTGAGCAGTACTTC
TRBV7-3,many,14,NA,TRBJ2-1,CASSLVGGSNEQFF,TGTGCCAGCAGCTTAGTTGGGGGATCGAATGAGCAGTTCTTC
TRBV10-2,NA,16,TRBD2,TRBJ2-1,CADAGLAGGAYSERFF,TGCGCCGATGCGGGACTAGCGGGGGGGGCCTACAGTGAGCGGTTCTTC
TRBV6-5,once,13,NA,TRBJ2-5,CVTRGLSQETQYF,TGTGTCACGCGTGGGCTCTCCCAAGAGACCCAGTACTTC
TRBV13,NA,18,NA,TRBJ2-2,CASSFYRNRGMATGELFF,TGTGCCAGCAGCTTTTACCGAAACCGGGGCATGGCGACCGGGGAGCTGTTTTTT
TRBV11-2,once,15,NA,TRBJ2-7,CASSLGSGSGHEQYF,TGTGCCAGCAGCTTAGGATCAGGGAGCGGGCACGAACAGTACTTC
TRBV20-1,NA,15,TRBD2,TRBJ2-7,CSARGLVGGEHEQYF,TGCAGTGCTAGGGGACTAGTGGGAGGGGAACACGAGCAGTATTTC
TRBV7-3,few,15,TRBD2,TRBJ2-2,CASSHGGSNTGELFF,TGTGCCAGCAGCCACGGGGGGTCGAACACCGGGGAGCTGTTTTTT
TRBV20-1,many,15,NA,TRBJ2-1,CSAMVGLSSYNEQFF,TGCAGTGCCATGGTGGGGCTGAGCTCCTACAATGAGCAGTTCTTC
TRBV7-9,NA,15,TRBD2,TRBJ2-3,CASSPQTSGADTQPF,TGTGCCAGCAGCCCGCAGACTAGCGGAGCTGATACGCAGCCTTTT
TRBV12-3/TRBV12-4,NA,14,NA,TRBJ1-5,CVSAEGGALQPQHF,TGTGTCAGCGCCGAGGGGGGGGCCCTTCAACCCCAGCATTTT
TRBV28,NA,15,NA,TRBJ2-7,CTSSWPGLGTYEQYF,TGTACCAGCAGTTGGCCGGGACTGGGAACCTACGAGCAGTACTTC
TRBV5-1,NA,15,NA,TRBJ1-1,CASSLIGIGAIEAFF,TGCGCCAGCAGCCTGATAGGGATAGGGGCCATTGAAGCTTTCTTT
TRBV5-1,few,15,TRBD2,TRBJ2-1,CASSSLGLADNEQFF,TGCGCCAGCAGCTCCCTCGGACTAGCGGACAATGAGCAGTTCTTC
TRBV11-2,NA,16,NA,TRBJ1-5,CASSKIGGGSGNTQHF,TGTGCCAGCAGCAAAATTGGGGGCGGTAGCGGAAATACGCAGCATTTT
TRBV6-5,once,12,NA,TRBJ2-3,CASSTGTDTRYF,TGTGCCAGCAGCACAGGCACAGATACTCGGTATTTT
TRBV20-1,NA,15,NA,TRBJ2-2,CSAPRRVCGTGELFF,TGCAGTGCGCCCCGGCGGGTGTGTGGCACCGGGGAGCTGTTTTTC
TRBV4-1,once,15,NA,TRBJ2-1,CASSLVGWRTHELFF,TGCGCCAGCAGCCTGGTGGGCTGGAGGACCCATGAGCTGTTCTTC
TRBV6-2/TRBV6-3,NA,14,TRBD2,TRBJ2-3,CANGLAGEVDTQYF,TGTGCCAACGGACTAGCGGGGGAAGTAGATACGCAGTATTTT
TRBV12-3/TRBV12-4,NA,15,NA,TRBJ1-5,CGSNPGTPINQPQHF,TGTGGCAGCAACCCTGGGACACCGATTAATCAGCCCCAGCATTTT
TRBV11-2,NA,19,TRBD2,TRBJ2-1,CASSSPRLAGVSRLNEQFF,TGTGCCAGCAGTTCACCACGACTAGCGGGAGTGTCGCGTCTCAATGAGCAGTTCTTC
TRBV12-3/TRBV12-4,NA,14,NA,TRBJ2-3,CASISRERADTHYF,TGTGCCAGCATCTCCAGGGAGCGCGCAGATACGCACTATTTT
TRBV20-1,medium-sized,16,TRBD2,TRBJ2-2,CSARGTSGGDTGELFF,TGCAGTGCTAGGGGGACTAGCGGGGGAGACACCGGGGAGCTGTTTTTT
TRBV4-3,many,15,NA,TRBJ1-4,CASSQDLWGQEKLFF,TGCGCCAGCAGCCAAGATCTTTGGGGGCAGGAAAAACTGTTTTTT
TRBV24-1,NA,14,NA,TRBJ2-1,CATSDFAQGNKQFF,TGTGCCACCAGTGATTTCGCCCAAGGGAATAAGCAGTTCTTC
TRBV20-1,NA,20,TRBD1,TRBJ2-3,CSARVSRGQGVGPRTNTQYF,TGCAGTGCTAGAGTCAGTAGGGGACAGGGGGTAGGACCCCGCACAAATACGCAGTATTTC
TRBV29-1,NA,11,NA,TRBJ1-2,CSINPGGCYTF,TGCAGCATAAACCCGGGGGGCTGCTATACCTTC
TRBV20-1,NA,15,NA,TRBJ2-1,CSSRALAFTYNEQFF,TGCAGTAGTAGGGCCCTAGCGTTCACCTACAATGAGCAGTTCTTC
TRBV11-2,NA,14,TRBD1,TRBJ2-5,CASNPGQVLEIQYF,TGTGCCAGCAACCCCGGACAGGTTCTGGAGATCCAGTACTTC
TRBV5-6,many,13,NA,TRBJ1-6,CASTRNYNSPLHF,TGTGCCAGCACCCGGAACTATAATTCACCCCTCCACTTT
TRBV11-2,NA,14,NA,TRBJ2-6,CASSPSSEANVLTF,TGTGCCAGTAGTCCTAGCTCTGAGGCCAACGTCCTCACTTTC
TRBV12-3/TRBV12-4,NA,17,NA,TRBJ2-5,CASSFRQLRGCGETQYF,TGTGCCAGCAGTTTTCGACAGTTGAGGGGCTGCGGAGAGACACAGTACTTC
TRBV12-3/TRBV12-4,NA,14,NA,TRBJ1-5,CASSLAGAGQPQHF,TGTGCCAGCAGTTTGGCCGGGGCTGGACAGCCCCAACATTTT
TRBV11-3,NA,11,NA,TRBJ2-5,CANSQKETQYF,TGTGCCAACAGCCAAAAAGAGACCCAGTATTTC
TRBV11-3,NA,18,TRBD2,TRBJ2-2,CASSSRGAGGYIAGKLFF,TGTGCCAGCAGCTCCCGGGGAGCGGGAGGATACATAGCCGGGAAGCTTTTTTTT
TRBV6-5,NA,12,NA,TRBJ2-3,CASNEGTDTQYF,TGTGCCAGCAACGAGGGCACAGATACGCAGTATTTT
TRBV20-1,medium-sized,14,NA,TRBJ2-1,CSHNGALNYNEQFF,TGCAGCCACAACGGGGCCCTGAACTACAATGAGCAGTTCTTC